This T cell receptor beta chain was recorded in a study of beta chain features in type 1 diabetes. CDR3 length: 14 residues. With 2 bases clipped from V and 4 bases from J, the junction kept 3 bases outside the gene matches. Germline V lookup: CDR1 SGHRS, CDR2 YFSETQ. Reverse transcription of all isolated RNA meant that expressed TCRB transcripts were sequenced. Produced via immunoSEQ multiplex PCR; TCRdb's table is partial and in-frame only. Of 200,000 to 250,000 clones detected, roughly 10% appear once; the ten largest clones hold less than 1.5%. The sample was central memory CD4+ T cells from blood. The J gene is TRBJ2-7, the V gene TRBV5-1; 10 nucleotides agree with TRBD2. This receptor was obtained from a man aged 18 to 29 in good health. The chain's CDR3 is CASSFGLAEYEQYF. Here the CDR3 DNA reads TGCGCCAGCAGCTTCGGACTAGCGGAGTACGAGCAGTACTTC.